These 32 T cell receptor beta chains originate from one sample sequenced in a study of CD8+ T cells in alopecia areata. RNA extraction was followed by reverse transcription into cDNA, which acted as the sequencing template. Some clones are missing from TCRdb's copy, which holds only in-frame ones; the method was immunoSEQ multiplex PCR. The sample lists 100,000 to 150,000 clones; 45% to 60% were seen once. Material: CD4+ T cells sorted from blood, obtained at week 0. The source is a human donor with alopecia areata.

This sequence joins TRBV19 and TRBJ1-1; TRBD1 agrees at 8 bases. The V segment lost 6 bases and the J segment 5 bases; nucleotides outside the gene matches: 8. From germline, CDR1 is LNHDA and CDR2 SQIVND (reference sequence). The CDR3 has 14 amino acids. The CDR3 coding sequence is TGTGCCAGTAGGATACAGGGGGAGGGAACTGAAGCTTTCTTT. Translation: CASRIQGEGTEAFF.

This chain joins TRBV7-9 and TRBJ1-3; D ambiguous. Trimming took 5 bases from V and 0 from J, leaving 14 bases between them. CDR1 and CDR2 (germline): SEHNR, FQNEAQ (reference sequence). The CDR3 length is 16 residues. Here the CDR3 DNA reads TGTGCCAGCAGCGTCGACCTCCTTGGCTCTGGAAACACCATATATTTT. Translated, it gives CASSVDLLGSGNTIYF.

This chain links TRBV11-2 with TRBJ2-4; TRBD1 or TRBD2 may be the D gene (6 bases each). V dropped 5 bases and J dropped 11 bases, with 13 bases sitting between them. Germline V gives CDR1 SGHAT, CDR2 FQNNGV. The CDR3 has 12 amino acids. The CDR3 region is CASSPYGGLQYF. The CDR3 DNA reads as TGTGCCAGCAGCCCTTATGGGGGGCTTCAGTACTTC. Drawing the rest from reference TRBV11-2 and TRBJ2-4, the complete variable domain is EAGVAQSPRYKIIEKRQSVAFWCNPISGHATLYWYQQILGQGPKLLIQFQNNGVVDDSQLPKDRFSAERLKGVDSTLKIQPAKLEDSAVYLCASSPYGGLQYFGAGTRLSVL.

The CDR3 loop is CASSWGQGTNTGELFF. The CDR3 coding sequence is TGCGCCAGCAGCTGGGGACAGGGCACGAACACCGGGGAGCTGTTTTTT. The V gene is TRBV5-1, the J gene TRBJ2-2, with 9 bases fitting TRBD1. The CDR3 length is 16 residues. Germline CDR1 reads SGHRS; CDR2 reads YFSETQ. The V and J ends lost 3 bases and 0 bases, in that order; junction bases with no gene match: 3.

DNA of the CDR3: TGTGCCAGTAGGACAGGGGGCACCGGGGAGCTGTTTTTT. Its protein product is CASRTGGTGELFF. The rearrangement uses TRBV19 and TRBJ2-2; 9 nucleotides agree with TRBD1. There are 13 residues in the CDR3. V trimming: 6 bases; J trimming: 4 bases; junction bases outside the gene matches: 0. Germline lookup yields CDR1 LNHDA and CDR2 SQIVND (reference sequence).

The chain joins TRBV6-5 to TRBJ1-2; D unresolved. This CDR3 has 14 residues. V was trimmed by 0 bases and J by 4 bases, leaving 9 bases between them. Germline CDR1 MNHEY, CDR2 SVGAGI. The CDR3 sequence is CASSYSGGGYGYTF. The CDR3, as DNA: TGTGCCAGCAGTTACTCCGGTGGAGGCTATGGCTACACCTTC.

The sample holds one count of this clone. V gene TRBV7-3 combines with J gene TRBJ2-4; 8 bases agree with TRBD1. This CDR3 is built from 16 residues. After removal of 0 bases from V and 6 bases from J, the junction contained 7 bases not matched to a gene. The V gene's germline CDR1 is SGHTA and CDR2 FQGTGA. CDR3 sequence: CASSLTGQGARNIQYF. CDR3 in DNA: TGTGCCAGCAGCTTAACTGGGCAGGGGGCGAGAAACATTCAGTACTTC.

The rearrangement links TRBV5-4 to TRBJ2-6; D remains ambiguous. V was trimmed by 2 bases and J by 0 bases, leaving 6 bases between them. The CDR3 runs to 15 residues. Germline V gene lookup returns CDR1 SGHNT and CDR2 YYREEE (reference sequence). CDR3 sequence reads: CASSFKSSGANVLTF. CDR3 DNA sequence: TGTGCCAGCAGCTTCAAGAGCTCTGGGGCCAACGTCCTGACTTTC.

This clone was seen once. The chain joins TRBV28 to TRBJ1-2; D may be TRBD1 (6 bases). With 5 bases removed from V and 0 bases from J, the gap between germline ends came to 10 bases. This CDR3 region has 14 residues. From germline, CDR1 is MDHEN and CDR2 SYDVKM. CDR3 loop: CASSGGQSNYGYTF. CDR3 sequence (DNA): TGTGCCAGCAGTGGTGGACAGTCTAACTATGGCTACACCTTC.

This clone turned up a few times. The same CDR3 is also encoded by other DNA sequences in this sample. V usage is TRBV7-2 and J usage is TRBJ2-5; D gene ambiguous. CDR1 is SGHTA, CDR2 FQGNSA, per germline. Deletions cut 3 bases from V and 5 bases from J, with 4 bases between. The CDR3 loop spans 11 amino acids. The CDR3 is CASSFGETQYF. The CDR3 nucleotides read TGTGCCAGCAGCTTTGGGGAGACCCAGTACTTC.

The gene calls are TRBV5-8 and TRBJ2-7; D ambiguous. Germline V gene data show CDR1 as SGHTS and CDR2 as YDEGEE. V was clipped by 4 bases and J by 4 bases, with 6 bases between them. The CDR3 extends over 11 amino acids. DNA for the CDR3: TGTGCCAGCAGCCCCCATTACGAGCAGTACTTC. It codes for CASSPHYEQYF.

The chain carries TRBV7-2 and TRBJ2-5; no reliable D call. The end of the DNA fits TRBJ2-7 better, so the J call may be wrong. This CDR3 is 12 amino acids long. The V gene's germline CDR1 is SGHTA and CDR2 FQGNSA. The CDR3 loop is CASSLVIHEQYF. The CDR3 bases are TGTGCCAGCAGCTTAGTTATCCACGAGCAGTACTTC.

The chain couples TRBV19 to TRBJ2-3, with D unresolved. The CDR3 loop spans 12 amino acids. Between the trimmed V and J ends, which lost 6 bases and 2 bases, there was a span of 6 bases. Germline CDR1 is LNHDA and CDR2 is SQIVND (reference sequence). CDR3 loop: CASRGFTDTQYF. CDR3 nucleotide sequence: TGTGCCAGTAGAGGCTTCACAGATACGCAGTATTTT.

CDR3 DNA sequence: TGTGCCAGCAGCCGAACGGGACAGCTAACCAATGAGCAGTTCTTC. Translated, it gives CASSRTGQLTNEQFF. The chain is built from TRBV28 and TRBJ2-1, with 7 bases lining up with TRBD1. Germline CDR1 is MDHEN and CDR2 is SYDVKM. This CDR3 has 15 amino acids. After removal of 6 bases from V and 6 bases from J, the junction contained 11 bases not matched to a gene.

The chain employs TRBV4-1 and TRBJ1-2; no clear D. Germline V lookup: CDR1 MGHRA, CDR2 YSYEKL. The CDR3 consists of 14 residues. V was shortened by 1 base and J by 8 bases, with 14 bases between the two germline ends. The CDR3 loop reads CASSQGAALEGYTF. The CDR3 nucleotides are TGCGCCAGCAGCCAAGGGGCAGCCCTAGAGGGCTACACCTTC.

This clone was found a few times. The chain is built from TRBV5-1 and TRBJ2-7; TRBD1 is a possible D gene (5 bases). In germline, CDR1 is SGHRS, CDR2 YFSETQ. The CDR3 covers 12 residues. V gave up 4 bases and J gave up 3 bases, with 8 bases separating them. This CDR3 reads CASSVDSYEQYF. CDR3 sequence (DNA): TGCGCCAGCAGCGTCGACAGCTACGAGCAGTACTTC. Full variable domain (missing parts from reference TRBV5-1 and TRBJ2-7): KAGVTQTPRYLIKTRGQQVTLSCSPISGHRSVSWYQQTPGQGLQFLFEYFSETQRNKGNFPGRFSGRQFSNSRSEMNVSTLELGDSALYLCASSVDSYEQYFGPGTRLTVT.

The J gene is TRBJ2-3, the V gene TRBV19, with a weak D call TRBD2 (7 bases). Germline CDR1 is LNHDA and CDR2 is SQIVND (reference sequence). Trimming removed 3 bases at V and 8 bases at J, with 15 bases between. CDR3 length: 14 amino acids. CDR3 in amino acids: CASSMSQGGGTQYF. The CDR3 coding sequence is TGTGCCAGTAGTATGTCTCAGGGAGGGGGTACGCAGTATTTT. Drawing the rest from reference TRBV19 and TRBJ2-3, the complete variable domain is DGGITQSPKYLFRKEGQNVTLSCEQNLNHDAMYWYRQDPGQGLRLIYYSQIVNDFQKGDIAEGYSVSREKKESFPLTVTSAQKNPTAFYLCASSMSQGGGTQYFGPGTRLTVL.

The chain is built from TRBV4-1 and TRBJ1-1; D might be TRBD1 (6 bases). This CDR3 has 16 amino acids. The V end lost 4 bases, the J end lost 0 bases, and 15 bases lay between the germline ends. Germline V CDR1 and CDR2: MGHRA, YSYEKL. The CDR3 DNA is TGCGCCAGCAGCCGAGCGGAACAGGGTCTGAACACTGAAGCTTTCTTT. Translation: CASSRAEQGLNTEAFF.

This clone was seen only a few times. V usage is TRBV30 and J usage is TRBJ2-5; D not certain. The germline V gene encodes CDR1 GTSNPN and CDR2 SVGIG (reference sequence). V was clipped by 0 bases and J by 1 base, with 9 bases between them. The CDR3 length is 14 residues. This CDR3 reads CAWSVDRAQETQYF. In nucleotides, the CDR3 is TGTGCCTGGAGTGTGGATAGGGCCCAAGAGACCCAGTACTTC.

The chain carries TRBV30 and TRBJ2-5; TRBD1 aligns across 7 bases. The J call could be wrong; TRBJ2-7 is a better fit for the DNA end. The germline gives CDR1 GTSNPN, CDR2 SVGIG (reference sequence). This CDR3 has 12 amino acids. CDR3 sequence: CAWGTVAYEQYF. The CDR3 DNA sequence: TGTGCCTGGGGGACAGTCGCCTACGAGCAGTACTTC.

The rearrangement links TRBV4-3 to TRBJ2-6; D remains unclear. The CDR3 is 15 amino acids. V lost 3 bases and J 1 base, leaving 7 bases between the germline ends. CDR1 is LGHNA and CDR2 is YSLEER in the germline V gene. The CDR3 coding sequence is TGCGCCAGCAGCCACGGCGGTTCTGGGGCCAACGTCCTGACTTTC. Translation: CASSHGGSGANVLTF.

CDR3 sequence: CASSQVIIGGQRYF. Here the CDR3 DNA reads TGCGCCAGCAGCCAAGTAATAATCGGGGGCCAACGGTACTTC. This chain joins TRBV4-1 and TRBJ2-7, with D perhaps being TRBD1 or TRBD2 (6 bases each). This CDR3 region has 14 residues. The germline V gene encodes CDR1 MGHRA and CDR2 YSYEKL. V gave up 1 base and J gave up 12 bases, with 19 bases separating them.

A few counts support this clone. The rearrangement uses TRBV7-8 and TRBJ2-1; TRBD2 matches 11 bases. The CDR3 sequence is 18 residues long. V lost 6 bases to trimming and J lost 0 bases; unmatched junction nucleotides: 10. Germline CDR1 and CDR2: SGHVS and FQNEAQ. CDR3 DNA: TGTGCCAGCAGTCGTAGCGGGAGGGCCACCCGCTCCTACAATGAGCAGTTCTTC. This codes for CASSRSGRATRSYNEQFF.

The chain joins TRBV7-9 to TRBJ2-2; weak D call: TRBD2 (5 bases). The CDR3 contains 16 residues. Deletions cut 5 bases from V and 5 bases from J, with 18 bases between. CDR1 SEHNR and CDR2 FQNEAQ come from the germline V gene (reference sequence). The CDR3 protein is CASSTRTKAETGELFF. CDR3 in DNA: TGTGCCAGCAGCACGCGTACTAAAGCGGAGACCGGGGAGCTGTTTTTT.

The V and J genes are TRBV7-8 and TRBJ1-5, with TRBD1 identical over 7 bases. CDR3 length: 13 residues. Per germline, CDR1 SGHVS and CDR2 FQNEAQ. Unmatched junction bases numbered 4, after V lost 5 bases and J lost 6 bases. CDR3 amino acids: CASSPGGSQPQHF. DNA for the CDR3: TGTGCCAGCAGCCCAGGGGGGAGTCAGCCCCAGCATTTT. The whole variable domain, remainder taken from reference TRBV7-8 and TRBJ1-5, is GAGVSQSPRYKVAKRGQDVALRCDPISGHVSLFWYQQALGQGPEFLTYFQNEAQLDKSGLPSDRFFAERPEGSVSTLKIQRTQQEDSAVYLCASSPGGSQPQHFGDGTRLSIL.

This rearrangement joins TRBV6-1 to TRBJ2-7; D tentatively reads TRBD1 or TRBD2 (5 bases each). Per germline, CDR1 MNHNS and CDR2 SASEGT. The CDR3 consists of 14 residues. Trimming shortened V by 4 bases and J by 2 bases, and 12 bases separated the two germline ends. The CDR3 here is CASSGRDGAYEQYF. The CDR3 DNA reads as TGTGCCAGCAGTGGACGGGACGGCGCCTACGAGCAGTACTTC.

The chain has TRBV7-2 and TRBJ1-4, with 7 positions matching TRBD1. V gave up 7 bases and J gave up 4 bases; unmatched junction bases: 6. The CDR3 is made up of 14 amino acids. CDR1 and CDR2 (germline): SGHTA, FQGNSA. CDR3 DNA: TGTGCCAGCACAAACAGGGGCCTTAATGAAAAACTGTTTTTT. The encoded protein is CASTNRGLNEKLFF.

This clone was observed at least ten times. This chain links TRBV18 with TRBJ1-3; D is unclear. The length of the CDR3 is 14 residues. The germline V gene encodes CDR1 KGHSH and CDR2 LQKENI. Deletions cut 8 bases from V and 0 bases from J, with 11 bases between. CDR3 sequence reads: CASGGASSGNTIYF. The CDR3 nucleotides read TGTGCCAGCGGAGGCGCGAGCTCTGGAAACACCATATATTTT.

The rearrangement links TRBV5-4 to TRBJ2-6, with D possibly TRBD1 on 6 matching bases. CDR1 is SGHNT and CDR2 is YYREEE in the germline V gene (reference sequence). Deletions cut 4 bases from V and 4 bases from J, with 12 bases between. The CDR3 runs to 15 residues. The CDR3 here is CASSTDRSGANVLTF. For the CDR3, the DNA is TGTGCCAGCAGCACCGACAGGTCCGGGGCCAACGTCCTGACTTTC.

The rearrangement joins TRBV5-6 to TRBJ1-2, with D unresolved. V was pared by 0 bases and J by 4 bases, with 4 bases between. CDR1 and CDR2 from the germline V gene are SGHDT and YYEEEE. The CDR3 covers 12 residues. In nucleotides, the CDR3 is TGTGCCAGCAGCTTGGCAGCCTATGGCTACACCTTC. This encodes CASSLAAYGYTF.

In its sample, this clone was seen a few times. The CDR3 nucleotides read TGTGCCAGCAGCTTATATCAGGGATTTGTTATTAATTCACCCCTCCACTTT. It codes for CASSLYQGFVINSPLHF. This chain connects TRBV7-2 to TRBJ1-6; perhaps TRBD1 as D (5 bases). Germline CDR1 SGHTA, CDR2 FQGNSA. Trimming shortened V by 2 bases and J by 6 bases, and 17 bases separated the two germline ends. The CDR3 spans 17 residues.

In nucleotides, the CDR3 is TGTGCCAGCAGCTTGGCTAGCGGGGGAGCAAGCACAGATACGCAGTATTTT. Translation: CASSLASGGASTDTQYF. This rearrangement joins TRBV5-4 to TRBJ2-3, with TRBD2 matching 10 bases. J was trimmed by 0 bases and V by 0 bases; bases with no gene match: 4. The CDR3 length is 17 residues. From germline, CDR1 is SGHNT and CDR2 YYREEE (reference sequence).